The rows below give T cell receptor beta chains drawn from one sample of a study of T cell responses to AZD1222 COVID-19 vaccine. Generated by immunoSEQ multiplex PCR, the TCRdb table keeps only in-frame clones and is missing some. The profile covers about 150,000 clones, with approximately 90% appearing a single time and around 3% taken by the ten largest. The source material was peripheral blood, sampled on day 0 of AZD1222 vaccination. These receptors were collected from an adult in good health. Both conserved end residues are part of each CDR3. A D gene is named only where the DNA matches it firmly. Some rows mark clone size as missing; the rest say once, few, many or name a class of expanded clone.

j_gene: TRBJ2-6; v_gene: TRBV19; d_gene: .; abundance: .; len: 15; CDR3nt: TGTGCCAGTAAAACCCTGACAGGTGGGGCCAACGTCCTGACTTTC; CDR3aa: CASKTLTGGANVLTF
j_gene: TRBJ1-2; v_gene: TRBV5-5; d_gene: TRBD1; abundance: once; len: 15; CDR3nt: TGTGCCAGCAGGGGAACAGGGGGCTTAGACTATGGCTACACCTTC; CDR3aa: CASRGTGGLDYGYTF
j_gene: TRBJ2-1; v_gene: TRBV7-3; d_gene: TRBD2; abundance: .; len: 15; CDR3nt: TGTGCCAGCAGCTTAACTAGCGGGGGTGAGGGTGAGCAGTTCTTC; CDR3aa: CASSLTSGGEGEQFF
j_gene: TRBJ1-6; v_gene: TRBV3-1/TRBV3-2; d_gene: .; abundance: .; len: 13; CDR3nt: TGTGCCAGCAGCCAAGGATCGAATTCACCCCTCCACTTT; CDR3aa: CASSQGSNSPLHF
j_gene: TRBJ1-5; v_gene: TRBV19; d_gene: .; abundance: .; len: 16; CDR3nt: TGTGCCAGCTCCGGTGGGGCAGTAAATAGCAATCAGCCCCAGCATTTT; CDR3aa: CASSGGAVNSNQPQHF
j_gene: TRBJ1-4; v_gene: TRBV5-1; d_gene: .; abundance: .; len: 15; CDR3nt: TGCGCCAGCAGCTTGGACAGGGCCTCTAATGAAAAACTGTTTTTT; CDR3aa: CASSLDRASNEKLFF
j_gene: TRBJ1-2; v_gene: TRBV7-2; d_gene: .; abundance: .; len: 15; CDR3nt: TGTGCCAGCAGCGTAACGGGAAGTTCTAGGTATGGCTACACCTTC; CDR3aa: CASSVTGSSRYGYTF
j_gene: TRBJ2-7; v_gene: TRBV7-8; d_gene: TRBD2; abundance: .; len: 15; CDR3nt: TGTGCCAGCAGCTTAGTAGGCGGGGGGCCCTACGAGCAGTACTTC; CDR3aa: CASSLVGGGPYEQYF
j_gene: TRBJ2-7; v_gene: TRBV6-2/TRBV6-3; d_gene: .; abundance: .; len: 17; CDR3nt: TGTGCCAGCAGTTACGGGCTAGCGCGGGCGGGGACCTACGAGCAGTACTTC; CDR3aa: CASSYGLARAGTYEQYF
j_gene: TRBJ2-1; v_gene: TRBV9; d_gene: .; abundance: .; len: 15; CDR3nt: TGTGCCAGCAGCGGAGGCCCCGGGTCCTACAATGAGCAGTTCTTC; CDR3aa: CASSGGPGSYNEQFF
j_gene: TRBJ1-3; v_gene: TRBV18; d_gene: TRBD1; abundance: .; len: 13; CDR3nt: TGTGCCAGCTCACCAGACAGGGGTAACACCATATATTTT; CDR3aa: CASSPDRGNTIYF
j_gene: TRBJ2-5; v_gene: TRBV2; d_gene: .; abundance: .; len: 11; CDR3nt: TGTGCCAGCGACTTACAAGAGACCCAGTACTTC; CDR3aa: CASDLQETQYF
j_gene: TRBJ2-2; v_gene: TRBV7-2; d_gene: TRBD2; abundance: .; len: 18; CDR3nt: TGTGCCAGCAGCCCCAAGCCCCCGGGACTAAGGAACACCGGGGAGCTGTTTTTT; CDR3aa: CASSPKPPGLRNTGELFF
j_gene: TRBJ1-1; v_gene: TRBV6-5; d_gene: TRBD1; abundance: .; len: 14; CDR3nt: TGTGCCGTCAAATACAGGGGTGGGAACACTGAAGCTTTCTTT; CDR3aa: CAVKYRGGNTEAFF
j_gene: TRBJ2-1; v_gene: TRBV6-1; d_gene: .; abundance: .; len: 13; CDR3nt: TGTGCCAGCCGAGACAGACTACACAATGAGCAGTTCTTC; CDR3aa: CASRDRLHNEQFF
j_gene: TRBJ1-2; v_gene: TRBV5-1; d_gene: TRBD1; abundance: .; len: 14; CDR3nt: TGCGCCAGCAGCCCGGAGACAGGGTTCGGAGGCTACACCTTC; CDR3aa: CASSPETGFGGYTF
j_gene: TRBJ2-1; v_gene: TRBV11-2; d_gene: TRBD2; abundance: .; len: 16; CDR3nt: TGTGCCAGCAGTTCAACTAGCGGGGGTTCCTACAATGAGCAGTTCTTC; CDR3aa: CASSSTSGGSYNEQFF
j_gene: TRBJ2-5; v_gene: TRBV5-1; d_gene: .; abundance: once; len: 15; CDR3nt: TGCGCCAGCAGCTTGGCCGGCGAGCGGGTGGAGACCCAGTACTTC; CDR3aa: CASSLAGERVETQYF
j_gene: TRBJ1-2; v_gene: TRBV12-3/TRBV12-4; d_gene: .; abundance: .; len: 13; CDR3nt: TGTGCCAGCAGTTTAGGGACTTACTATGGCTACACCTTC; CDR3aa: CASSLGTYYGYTF
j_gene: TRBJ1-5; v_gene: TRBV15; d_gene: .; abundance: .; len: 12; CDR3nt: TGTGCCACCAGCAGAGACGACCAGCCCCAGCATTTT; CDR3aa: CATSRDDQPQHF
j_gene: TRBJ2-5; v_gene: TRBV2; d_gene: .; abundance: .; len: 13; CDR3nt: TGTGCCAGCAGTCGGGACACCCAAGAGACCCAGTACTTC; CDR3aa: CASSRDTQETQYF
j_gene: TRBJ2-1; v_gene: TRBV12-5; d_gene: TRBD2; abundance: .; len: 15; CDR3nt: TGTGCTAGTGGTTTGACTAGCGGGGCTTACAATGAGCAGTTCTTC; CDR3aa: CASGLTSGAYNEQFF
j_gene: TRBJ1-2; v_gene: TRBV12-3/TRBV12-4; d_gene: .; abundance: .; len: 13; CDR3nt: TGTGCCACCCGCCGGTTGGCTAACTATGGCTACACCTTC; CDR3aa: CATRRLANYGYTF
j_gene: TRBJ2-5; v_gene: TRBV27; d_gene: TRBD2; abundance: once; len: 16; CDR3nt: TGTGCCAGCAGTCTCCGGGGGCGGGGGGCCCAAGAGACCCAGTACTTC; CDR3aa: CASSLRGRGAQETQYF
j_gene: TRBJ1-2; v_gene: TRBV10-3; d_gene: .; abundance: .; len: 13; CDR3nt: TGTGCCATCACGGACGCCGCAAACTATGGCTACACCTTC; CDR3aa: CAITDAANYGYTF
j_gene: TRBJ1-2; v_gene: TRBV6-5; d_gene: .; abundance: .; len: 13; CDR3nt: TGTGCCAGCAGGGCGCCCGGGGACTATGGCTACACCTTC; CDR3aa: CASRAPGDYGYTF
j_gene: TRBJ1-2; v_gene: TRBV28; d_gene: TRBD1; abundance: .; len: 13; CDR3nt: TGTGCCAGCAGTCCTGGGACAGACTATGGCTACACCTTC; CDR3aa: CASSPGTDYGYTF
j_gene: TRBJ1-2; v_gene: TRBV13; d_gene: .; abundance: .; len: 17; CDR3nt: TGTGCCAGCAGCGAGAAGGGGGGCCAGTTAGCTAACTATGGCTACACCTTC; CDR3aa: CASSEKGGQLANYGYTF
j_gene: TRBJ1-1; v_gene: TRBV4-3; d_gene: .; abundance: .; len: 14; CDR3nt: TGCGCCAGCAGCCAAGACAGGAACGGGGCGCGCGCTTTCTTT; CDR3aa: CASSQDRNGARAFF
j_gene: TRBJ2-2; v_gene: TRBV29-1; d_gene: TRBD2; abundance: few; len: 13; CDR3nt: TGCAGCGTTGGGACTAGCGGTGCCGGGGAGCTGTTTTTT; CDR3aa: CSVGTSGAGELFF
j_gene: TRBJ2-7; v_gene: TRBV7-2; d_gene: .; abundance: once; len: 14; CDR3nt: TGTGCCAGCAGCTTAGTGTTGCGTTCCTACGAGCAGTACTTC; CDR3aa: CASSLVLRSYEQYF
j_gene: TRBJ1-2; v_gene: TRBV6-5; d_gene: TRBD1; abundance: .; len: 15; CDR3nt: TGTGCCAGCAGCCGCGGGGACAGGGGGAACTATGGCTACACCTTC; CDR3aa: CASSRGDRGNYGYTF
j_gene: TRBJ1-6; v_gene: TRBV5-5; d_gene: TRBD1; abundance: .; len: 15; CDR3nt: TGTGCCAGCAGATTAACCGGGACAGCAAATTCACCCCTCCACTTT; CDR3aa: CASRLTGTANSPLHF
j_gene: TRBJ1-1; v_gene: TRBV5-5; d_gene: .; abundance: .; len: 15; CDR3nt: TGTGCCAGCAGCTGGGATGTGGGGGCGGGCACTGAAGCTTTCTTT; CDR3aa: CASSWDVGAGTEAFF
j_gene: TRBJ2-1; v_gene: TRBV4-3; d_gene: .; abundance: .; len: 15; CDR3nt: TGCGCCAGCAGCCCCCGGGCCGCGTCCCCCAATGAGCAGTTCTTC; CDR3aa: CASSPRAASPNEQFF
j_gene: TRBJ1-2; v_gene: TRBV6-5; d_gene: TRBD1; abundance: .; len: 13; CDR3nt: TGTGCCAGCAGTTTCGGGACAGAATATGGCTACACCTTC; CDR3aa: CASSFGTEYGYTF
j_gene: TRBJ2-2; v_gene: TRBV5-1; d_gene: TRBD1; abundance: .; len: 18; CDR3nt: TGCGCCAGCAGCCCTACGCCCCCGGGGACAGGGGTTATCGGGGAGCTGTTTTTT; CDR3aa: CASSPTPPGTGVIGELFF
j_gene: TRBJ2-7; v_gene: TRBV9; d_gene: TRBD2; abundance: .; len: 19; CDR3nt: TGTGCCAGCAGCCCCCAGGGTTTAGCGGGGGGCCAACTAGAATACGAGCAGTACTTC; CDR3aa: CASSPQGLAGGQLEYEQYF
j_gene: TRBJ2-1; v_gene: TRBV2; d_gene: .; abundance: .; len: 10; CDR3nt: TGTGCCAGCAGTGAACTGCAGCAGTTCTTC; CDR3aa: CASSELQQFF
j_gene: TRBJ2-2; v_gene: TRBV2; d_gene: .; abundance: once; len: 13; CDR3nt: TGTGCCAGCAGGGACCGGAGGTCCGGGGAGCTGTTTTTT; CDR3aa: CASRDRRSGELFF
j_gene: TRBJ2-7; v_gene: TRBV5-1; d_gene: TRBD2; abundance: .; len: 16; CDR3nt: TGCGCCAGCAGCTCTATGGGGGAGGGGCGCTCCCACGAGCAGTACTTC; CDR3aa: CASSSMGEGRSHEQYF
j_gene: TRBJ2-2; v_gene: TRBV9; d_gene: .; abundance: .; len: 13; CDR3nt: TGTGCCAGCAGCCGCTTGGTCACCGGGGAGCTGTTTTTT; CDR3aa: CASSRLVTGELFF
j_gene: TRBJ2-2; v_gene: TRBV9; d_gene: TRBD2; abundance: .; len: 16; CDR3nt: TGTGCCAGCAGCGTTGGTGCTAGCGGGGGACTCGGGGAGCTGTTTTTT; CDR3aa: CASSVGASGGLGELFF
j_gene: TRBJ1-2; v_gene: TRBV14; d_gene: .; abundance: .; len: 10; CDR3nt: TGTGCCGCAGCTCGGGATGGCTACACCTTC; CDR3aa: CAAARDGYTF
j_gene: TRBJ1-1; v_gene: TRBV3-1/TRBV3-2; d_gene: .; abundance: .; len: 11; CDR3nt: TGTGCCAGCAGCGAGGGAGACGAAGCTTTCTTT; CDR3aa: CASSEGDEAFF
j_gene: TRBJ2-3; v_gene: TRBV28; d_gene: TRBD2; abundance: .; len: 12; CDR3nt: TGTGCCAGCAGTGGGACTAGCGGGGCGCAGTATTTT; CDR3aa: CASSGTSGAQYF
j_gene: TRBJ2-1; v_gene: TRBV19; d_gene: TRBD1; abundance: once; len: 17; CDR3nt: TGTGCCAGTAGGCCCCGGCCGGGGACAGGGGGCAACAATGAGCAGTTCTTC; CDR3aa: CASRPRPGTGGNNEQFF
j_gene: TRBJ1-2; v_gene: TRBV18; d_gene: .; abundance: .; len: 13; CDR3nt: TGTGCCAGCTCAAACAGGGATAACTATGGCTACACCTTC; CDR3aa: CASSNRDNYGYTF